This TCR beta chain was sequenced for a study of control samples from healthy donors and cancer patients. Measured with immunoSEQ multiplex PCR; TCRdb has only the in-frame clones, and not every one. The sample carries 1,500 to 2,500 clones, around 84% recorded once. V was clipped by 2 bases and J by 3 bases, with 8 bases between them. This CDR3 region has 14 residues. CDR1 and CDR2 (germline): MNHNS, SASEGT. This clonotype originated in a female donor with lung cancer. Sequenced material: formalin-fixed, paraffin-embedded tissue. The chain recombines TRBV6-1 with TRBJ2-1; D is ambiguous. Written as DNA, the CDR3 is TGTGCCAGCAGTGAATCAATATACTACAATGAGCAGTTCTTC. Its protein product is CASSESIYYNEQFF.